The source of this T cell receptor beta chain is a study of blood T cell repertoires in COVID-19. Across the whole study: Acute and convalescent COVID-19 specimens originated in the United States, Italy and Spain. Sources were T cells, B-cell-depleted T cells, or PBMCs; the material itself was cDNA or gDNA.

Original processing notes: Reference gene primer amplification gave nucleated cell count estimates. Repertoires were generated with immunoSEQ multiplex PCR, while TCRdb's copy carries only in-frame clones and drops some. V, J and clone size are those of that table, while D and trimming were read from the DNA. The sample includes around 160,000 clones, around 82% of them seen just once. This CDR3 has 17 amino acids. In germline, CDR1 is SGHVS, CDR2 FQNEAQ. With regard to this clone: One end of the junction fails to match germline, which may point to a read error.

The sequenced material came from peripheral blood. The rearrangement uses TRBV7-8 and TRBJ2-7; a possible D gene is TRBD1 (5 bases). This TCR was recovered from a human donor with acute or convalescent COVID-19. The donor label of this sample is uncertain. CDR3 nucleotide sequence: TGTGCCAGCAGCTTCTTAACCTTTACGACAGACTCCTCCGAGCAGTACTTC. Protein: CASSFLTFTTDSSEQYF.